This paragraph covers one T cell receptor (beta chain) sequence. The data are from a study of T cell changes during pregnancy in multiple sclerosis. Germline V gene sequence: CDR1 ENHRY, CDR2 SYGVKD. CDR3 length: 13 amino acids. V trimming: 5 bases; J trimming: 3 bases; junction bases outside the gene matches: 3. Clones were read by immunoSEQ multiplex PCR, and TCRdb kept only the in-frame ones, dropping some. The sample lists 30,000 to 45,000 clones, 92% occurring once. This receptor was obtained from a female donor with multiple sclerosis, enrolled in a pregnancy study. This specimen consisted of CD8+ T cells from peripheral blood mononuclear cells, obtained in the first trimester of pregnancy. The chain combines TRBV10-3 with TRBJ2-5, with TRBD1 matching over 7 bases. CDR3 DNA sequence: TGTGCCATCAGTAGCCAGGGGGAAGAGACCCAGTACTTC. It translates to CAISSQGEETQYF.